One sample yielded the 13 T cell receptor beta chains listed below, sequenced in a study of OX40 agonist ivuxolimab in advanced cancers. Here immunoSEQ multiplex PCR was the method, and the copy in TCRdb shows in-frame clones only, minus some. The sample carries roughly 63,000 clones, 89% recorded once. Sequenced material: CD4+ or CD8+ T cells sorted from blood, taken in a trial of the OX40 agonist ivuxolimab. The receptors derive from an adult with an advanced solid tumor such as melanoma, head and neck, liver or kidney cancer.

The V call is TRBV18, the J call TRBJ2-1; D possibly corresponds to TRBD2 (5 bases). Looked up from germline, CDR1 is KGHSH and CDR2 is LQKENI. The CDR3 length is 16 residues. V gave up 5 bases and J gave up 0 bases, with 14 bases separating them. As DNA, the CDR3 is TGTGCCAGCTCAGACGATAGCGTGAGCTCCTACAATGAGCAGTTCTTC. Protein product: CASSDDSVSSYNEQFF. The full variable domain, with the rest looked up from reference TRBV18 and TRBJ2-1, is NAGVMQNPRHLVRRRGQEARLRCSPMKGHSHVYWYRQLPEEGLKFMVYLQKENIIDESGMPKERFSAEFPKEGPSILRIQQVVRGDSAAYFCASSDDSVSSYNEQFFGPGTRLTVL.

V usage is TRBV7-9 and J usage is TRBJ2-7; D is unresolved. Germline CDR1 reads SEHNR; CDR2 reads FQNEAQ (reference sequence). Trimming left V 1 base short and J 3 bases short, with 13 bases between. This CDR3 is 15 amino acids long. The CDR3 reads CASSLVLETLYEQYF. DNA of the CDR3: TGTGCCAGCAGCTTAGTCCTGGAAACTCTCTACGAGCAGTACTTC.

The genes are TRBV6-5 and TRBJ2-1; a weak D match, TRBD1 (5 bases). The CDR3 covers 13 residues. Germline V CDR1 and CDR2: MNHEY, SVGAGI. The V gene lost 4 bases and the J gene lost 4 bases, with 8 bases spanning the gap. The CDR3 DNA is TGTGCCAGCAGTTGGACATCATACAATGAGCAGTTCTTC. It specifies CASSWTSYNEQFF.

The genes are TRBV12-5 and TRBJ2-1; D is uncertain. The CDR3 consists of 12 residues. V was clipped by 2 bases and J by 4 bases, with 3 bases between them. Germline CDR1 reads LGHNT; CDR2 reads FRNRAP. CDR3 in DNA: TGTGCTAGTGGTTTGACATACAATGAGCAGTTCTTC. Residues: CASGLTYNEQFF.

V is TRBV27 and J is TRBJ1-2; TRBD1 aligns across 9 bases. CDR1 is MNHEY and CDR2 is SMNVEV in the germline V gene (reference sequence). Trimming cost V 5 bases and J 7 bases; bases outside gene matches: 5. The CDR3 spans 13 residues. The CDR3 nucleotides read TGTGCCAGCAGTCCAGACAGGGGGGCTGGCTACACCTTC. This sequence encodes CASSPDRGAGYTF.

This chain uses TRBV15 with TRBJ1-4; a possible D gene is TRBD1 (6 bases). CDR1 is LNHNV and CDR2 is YYDKDF in the germline V gene (reference sequence). The V and J ends lost 6 bases and 6 bases respectively, with 20 bases between them. CDR3 length equals 16 residues. Here the CDR3 reads CATRPSGRAGDEKLFF. The CDR3 nucleotides read TGTGCCACCAGGCCCTCCGGCAGGGCAGGGGATGAAAAACTGTTTTTT.

The chain has TRBV4-1 and TRBJ2-5; D perhaps matches TRBD2 (7 bases). The germline V gene encodes CDR1 MGHRA and CDR2 YSYEKL. Trimming pared 4 bases from V and 5 bases from J, leaving 17 bases between. The CDR3 runs 15 residues. The CDR3 DNA is TGCGCCAGCAGCCCCTTGATAGAGGGGGGGGAGACCCAGTACTTC. Translating gives CASSPLIEGGETQYF.

V gene TRBV27 combines with J gene TRBJ1-5; D not certain. Deletions cut 3 bases from V and 3 bases from J, with 9 bases between. Germline-derived CDR1 and CDR2 are MNHEY and SMNVEV (reference sequence). This CDR3 region has 14 residues. DNA for the CDR3: TGTGCCAGCAGTTTGTATCGGCTCAATCAGCCCCAGCATTTT. This gives the protein CASSLYRLNQPQHF.

The rearrangement links TRBV29-1 to TRBJ1-2, with D hard to call. The V and J ends lost 8 bases and 3 bases respectively, with 16 bases between them. Germline CDR1 and CDR2: SQVTM and ANQGSEA. This CDR3 spans 13 amino acids. The CDR3 region is CSITRASDYGYTF. DNA for the CDR3: TGCAGCATCACCCGGGCATCGGACTATGGCTACACCTTC.

This rearrangement joins TRBV11-2 to TRBJ1-2; possible D gene TRBD1, 5 bases. From germline, CDR1 is SGHAT and CDR2 FQNNGV. CDR3 length equals 11 residues. Trimming shortened V by 8 bases and J by 6 bases, and 10 bases separated the two germline ends. The CDR3, as DNA: TGTGCCAGCGTTGGAGGGGATGGCTACACCTTC. This sequence encodes CASVGGDGYTF.

This chain uses TRBV2 with TRBJ2-5, with a tentative D call TRBD1 (6 bases). V was pared by 4 bases and J by 3 bases, with 21 bases between. Germline V gene data show CDR1 as SNHLY and CDR2 as FYNNEI. This CDR3 has 17 residues. The chain's CDR3 is CASSGGLAGVREETQYF. The CDR3 coding sequence is TGTGCCAGCAGTGGGGGATTGGCAGGGGTGAGGGAAGAGACCCAGTACTTC.

The chain joins TRBV9 to TRBJ2-3; D is uncertain. Trimming cost V 0 bases and J 5 bases, with 10 bases left between them. In germline, CDR1 is SGDLS, CDR2 YYNGEE. CDR3 size: 14 residues. The CDR3 reads CASSVVGGGDTQYF. In DNA, the CDR3 is TGTGCCAGCAGCGTAGTCGGTGGCGGAGATACGCAGTATTTT. Full variable domain (rest looked up from reference TRBV9 and TRBJ2-3): DSGVTQTPKHLITATGQRVTLRCSPRSGDLSVYWYQQSLDQGLQFLIQYYNGEERAKGNILERFSAQQFPDLHSELNLSSLELGDSALYFCASSVVGGGDTQYFGPGTRLTVL.

This chain links TRBV10-3 with TRBJ2-6; a possible D gene is TRBD1 (6 bases). Trimming pared 6 bases from V and 2 bases from J, leaving 14 bases between. Germline assignment: CDR1 ENHRY and CDR2 SYGVKD. The CDR3 is 16 residues long. In DNA form, the CDR3 reads TGTGCCATCAGCCCATCTCCAGGGGCTGGGGCCAACGTCCTGACTTTC. Encoded protein: CAISPSPGAGANVLTF.